These 30 T cell receptor beta chains originate from one sample sequenced in a study of cytomegalovirus exposure and HLA in healthy donors. The PCR ran on 60 Vbeta and 13 Jbeta primers. Sequencing was performed with immunoSEQ multiplex PCR; in TCRdb, only in-frame clones are kept and a portion is missing. This sample has roughly 290,000 clones, with 75% to 85% found just once. The material sequenced was PBMCs. These receptors all stem from a girl aged 2 to 10 in good health and CMV-seronegative.

This clone has only a few counts. The V and J genes are TRBV5-5 and TRBJ1-1; weak D call: TRBD1 (5 bases). Trimming left V 2 bases short and J 1 base short, with 9 bases between. The length of the CDR3 is 14 residues. The germline V gene has CDR1 SGHKS and CDR2 YYEKEE (reference sequence). The CDR3 DNA reads TGTGCCAGCAGCTTTAGGACATCGAACACTGAAGCTTTCTTT. It specifies CASSFRTSNTEAFF.

The chain couples TRBV27 to TRBJ2-1; TRBD2 matches 10 bases. CDR1 and CDR2 from the germline V gene are MNHEY and SMNVEV (reference sequence). The CDR3 consists of 16 residues. V gave up 6 bases and J gave up 7 bases; unmatched junction bases: 12. The CDR3 DNA reads TGTGCCAGCAGCCCCTACGCCTCTAGCGGGAGAAATGAGCAGTTCTTC. It codes for CASSPYASSGRNEQFF.

This sequence joins TRBV28 and TRBJ1-2, with 7 bases fitting TRBD1. This CDR3 contains 16 residues. The V gene's germline CDR1 is MDHEN and CDR2 SYDVKM. Trimming took 6 bases from V and 4 from J; bases not matched to a gene: 14. The DNA of the CDR3 is TGTGCCAGCAGAGTGACAGGGAGCGGCGGTGGCTATGGCTACACCTTC. Its translation: CASRVTGSGGGYGYTF.

This clone was detected a few times. The gene calls are TRBV27 and TRBJ2-7; D unresolved. This CDR3 comprises 15 residues. Germline CDR1 is MNHEY and CDR2 is SMNVEV (reference sequence). V gave up 0 bases and J gave up 0 bases, with 9 bases separating them. CDR3 sequence reads: CASSLSVSSSYEQYF. The CDR3 DNA reads as TGTGCCAGCAGTTTATCCGTTTCTAGCTCCTACGAGCAGTACTTC.

This chain uses TRBV27 with TRBJ2-3; no clear D gene. V shed 1 base and J shed 0 bases, with 11 bases lying between them. This CDR3 has 16 amino acids. Germline assignment: CDR1 MNHEY and CDR2 SMNVEV (reference sequence). The CDR3 loop is CASSLLGNPSTDTQYF. The CDR3 DNA sequence: TGTGCCAGCAGTTTATTGGGCAACCCTAGCACAGATACGCAGTATTTT.

Written as DNA, the CDR3 is TGTGCCAGCAGCTCAGGGTGGGAGACCCAGTACTTC. Translating it yields CASSSGWETQYF. The chain has TRBV28 and TRBJ2-5; possibly TRBD1 for D (5 bases). Trimming took off 6 bases at V and 5 bases at J, with 10 bases between the two ends. The CDR3 has 12 amino acids. From germline, CDR1 is MDHEN and CDR2 SYDVKM.

The rearrangement joins TRBV12-1 to TRBJ1-3. TRBV12-1 represents a pseudogene. CDR3 size: 19 residues. The CDR3 loop is CASSFVVDRLAWRGNTIYF. The DNA of the CDR3 is TGTGCCAGCAGCTTTGTTGTTGACCGATTGGCCTGGCGGGGGAACACCATATATTTT.

This chain uses TRBV27 with TRBJ1-1; 8 nucleotides agree with TRBD1. V dropped 5 bases and J dropped 0; count of bases not matched to a gene: 8. The CDR3 runs to 16 residues. In germline, CDR1 is MNHEY, CDR2 SMNVEV (reference sequence). CDR3 loop: CASSPETGDLNTEAFF. The CDR3 DNA reads as TGTGCCAGCAGTCCCGAGACAGGGGATCTGAACACTGAAGCTTTCTTT.

V is TRBV29-1 and J is TRBJ2-5; 7 nucleotides agree with TRBD2. The CDR3 has 15 amino acids. The germline CDR1 and CDR2 sequences are SQVTM and ANQGSEA. With V trimmed by 4 bases and J by 5 bases, 13 bases remained unmatched. The CDR3 sequence is CSVGGLREMGETQYF. DNA of the CDR3: TGCAGCGTTGGGGGGTTGCGGGAGATGGGTGAGACCCAGTACTTC.

J is TRBJ1-2 and V is TRBV9; unclear D gene. V dropped 4 bases and J dropped 4 bases, with 17 bases sitting between them. Germline V gene lookup returns CDR1 SGDLS and CDR2 YYNGEE. The CDR3 is made up of 15 amino acids. CDR3: CASSPMEVAGYGYTF. CDR3 bases: TGTGCCAGCAGCCCCATGGAGGTTGCAGGCTATGGCTACACCTTC.

In its sample, this clone was seen once. Here the CDR3 reads CASSPGTASSYGYTF. In DNA form, the CDR3 reads TGTGCCAGTAGTCCGGGGACAGCCTCCTCCTATGGCTACACCTTC. The chain joins TRBV19 to TRBJ1-2; 7 bases line up with TRBD1. The V and J ends lost 5 bases and 4 bases, in that order; junction bases with no gene match: 10. There are 15 residues in the CDR3. Per the germline V gene, CDR1 is LNHDA and CDR2 is SQIVND (reference sequence). The complete variable domain, with remaining parts taken from reference TRBV19 and TRBJ1-2, reads DGGITQSPKYLFRKEGQNVTLSCEQNLNHDAMYWYRQDPGQGLRLIYYSQIVNDFQKGDIAEGYSVSREKKESFPLTVTSAQKNPTAFYLCASSPGTASSYGYTFGSGTRLTVV.

The J gene is TRBJ2-7, the V gene TRBV27, with D possibly TRBD1 on 6 matching bases. The CDR3 extends over 14 amino acids. Germline assignment: CDR1 MNHEY and CDR2 SMNVEV (reference sequence). With 0 bases removed from V and 3 bases from J, the gap between germline ends came to 9 bases. CDR3 bases: TGTGCCAGCAGTTTATCTGTACAGGGCTACGAGCAGTACTTC. This sequence encodes CASSLSVQGYEQYF.

The genes are TRBV6-1 and TRBJ2-1; the match to TRBD2 covers 7 bases. CDR3 length: 14 residues. The germline V gene has CDR1 MNHNS and CDR2 SASEGT. V shed 5 bases and J 3 bases; nucleotides not matched to a gene: 4. The DNA for the CDR3 is TGTGCCAGCAGTCGGGACTACGGCTACAATGAGCAGTTCTTC. Translation gives CASSRDYGYNEQFF.

CDR3 DNA sequence: TGCGCCAGCAGCGGACTAGCGGGAGTGGATACGCAGTATTTT. Encoded protein: CASSGLAGVDTQYF. The chain is built from TRBV10-2 and TRBJ2-3; 13 nucleotides match TRBD2. This CDR3 is built from 14 residues. Losses at the gene ends were 6 bases for V and 6 bases for J; bases not matched to a gene: 3. Germline values: CDR1 WSHSY, CDR2 SAAADI.

The chain combines TRBV27 with TRBJ2-2, with 10 bases lining up with TRBD1. CDR1 is MNHEY, CDR2 SMNVEV, per germline (reference sequence). The CDR3 totals 15 residues. J lost 4 bases, V lost 5 bases, and 4 bases had no gene match. Written as DNA, the CDR3 is TGTGCCAGCAGTCCCCGGACAGGGGGCACCGGGGAGCTGTTTTTT. Amino acids: CASSPRTGGTGELFF.

This clone came up a few times. The chain employs TRBV11-2 and TRBJ1-2, with D unresolved. In germline, CDR1 is SGHAT, CDR2 FQNNGV. This CDR3 spans 13 amino acids. The ends were cut back, 4 bases at V and 4 bases at J, with 10 bases in the middle. CDR3 region: CASSSRLSYGYTF. DNA of the CDR3: TGTGCCAGCAGCTCAAGACTGAGCTATGGCTACACCTTC.

With regard to this clone: The junction shows a germline mismatch at one end, possibly a read error. The chain carries TRBV6-5 and TRBJ1-3; perhaps TRBD1 as D (6 bases). The CDR3 is made up of 15 amino acids. Germline CDR1 and CDR2: MNHEY and SVGAGI. CDR3 bases: TGTGCCAGCAGTCAACAGGGCTTCACTGGAAACACCGTATATTTT. Protein sequence: CASSQQGFTGNTVYF.

For this clone: Different DNA sequences within this sample yield the same CDR3. The rearrangement uses TRBV4-2 and TRBJ2-7, with D possibly being TRBD2 (5 bases). The CDR3 loop spans 14 amino acids. Germline V gene data show CDR1 as LGHNA and CDR2 as YNFKEQ. V dropped 4 bases and J dropped 5 bases, with 15 bases sitting between them. The CDR3, as DNA: TGTGCCAGCAGCCCAAAGCAGCGGTGGCACGAGCAGTACTTC. It codes for CASSPKQRWHEQYF.

V and J are TRBV5-1 and TRBJ2-1; 14 nucleotides agree with TRBD2. Trimming took 0 bases from V and 8 from J; bases not matched to a gene: 7. The germline CDR1 and CDR2 sequences are SGHRS and YFSETQ. The CDR3 runs to 17 residues. The CDR3 DNA reads TGCGCCAGCAGCTTGGCCCGGACTAGCGGGAGGAGGGATGAGCAGTTCTTC. It yields the protein CASSLARTSGRRDEQFF.

The chain uses TRBV27 and TRBJ2-2, with D hard to call. Germline V gene data show CDR1 as MNHEY and CDR2 as SMNVEV (reference sequence). The CDR3 extends over 14 amino acids. V was trimmed by 6 bases and J by 4 bases, leaving 12 bases between them. This CDR3 is CASRGMVATGELFF. The CDR3 DNA sequence: TGTGCCAGCAGAGGCATGGTAGCCACCGGGGAGCTGTTTTTT.

V usage is TRBV5-5 and J usage is TRBJ2-7; 7 bases are a match to TRBD1. Germline V lookup: CDR1 SGHKS, CDR2 YYEKEE (reference sequence). After removal of 2 bases from V and 2 bases from J, the junction contained 7 bases not matched to a gene. The CDR3 is 15 residues long. The CDR3 DNA is TGTGCCAGCAGCTTTCCCCGGGACAGACCCTACGAGCAGTACTTC. It translates to CASSFPRDRPYEQYF.

The chain carries TRBV7-3 and TRBJ2-1, with 7 bases fitting TRBD1. Germline loops: CDR1 SGHTA, CDR2 FQGTGA. The CDR3 is 15 residues long. Trimming at V came to 0 bases and at J to 8 bases, leaving 7 bases not matched to a gene. The CDR3 sequence: CASSLTGGERDEQFF. CDR3 nucleotides: TGTGCCAGCAGCTTAACAGGGGGCGAAAGGGATGAGCAGTTCTTC.

This chain uses TRBV7-2 with TRBJ1-6, with D hard to call. The CDR3 spans 17 residues. V lost 4 bases and J lost 0, with 13 bases in between. Germline V gives CDR1 SGHTA, CDR2 FQGNSA. The CDR3 DNA is TGTGCCAGCAGCTCCGCGAGGGAAAGCTCCTATAATTCACCCCTCCACTTT. It encodes CASSSARESSYNSPLHF.

This rearrangement joins TRBV7-2 to TRBJ2-3; 7 bases line up with TRBD1. The CDR3 is made up of 15 amino acids. Per germline, CDR1 SGHTA and CDR2 FQGNSA. The J segment lost 2 bases and the V segment lost 2 bases, leaving 4 bases of the junction unmatched. CDR3 amino acids: CASSLSQGSTDTQYF. The DNA of the CDR3 is TGTGCCAGCAGCTTATCACAGGGGTCCACAGATACGCAGTATTTT.

The rearrangement joins TRBV25-1 to TRBJ1-6; TRBD1 aligns across 8 bases. Germline loops: CDR1 MGHDK, CDR2 SYGVNS. The CDR3 spans 15 residues. The J segment lost 9 bases and the V segment lost 3 bases, leaving 7 bases of the junction unmatched. The CDR3 is CASSDGQGLISPLHF. Written as DNA, the CDR3 is TGTGCCAGCAGTGACGGACAGGGCTTGATTTCACCCCTCCACTTT.

This chain links TRBV6-6 with TRBJ1-6, with a tentative D call TRBD1 (5 bases). V dropped 4 bases and J dropped 10 bases, with 17 bases sitting between them. Germline CDR1 is MNHNY and CDR2 is SVGAGI (reference sequence). This CDR3 has 15 residues. For the CDR3, the DNA is TGTGCCAGCAGTTCGGCGGGGGGGGAAATATCACCCCTCCACTTT. The encoded protein is CASSSAGGEISPLHF.

This chain connects TRBV13 to TRBJ1-2; 7 bases agree with TRBD1. The germline V gene encodes CDR1 PRHDT and CDR2 FYEKMQ (reference sequence). This CDR3 spans 12 amino acids. Trimming removed 5 bases from V and 8 bases from J; junction bases left unmatched: 5. This chain's CDR3 is CASSPTGEGYTF. The CDR3 DNA follows: TGTGCCAGCAGCCCAACAGGGGAGGGCTACACCTTC.

J is TRBJ2-2 and V is TRBV5-1, with TRBD2 identical over 13 bases. CDR1 is SGHRS and CDR2 is YFSETQ in the germline V gene. V shed 2 bases and J 5 bases; nucleotides not matched to a gene: 9. This CDR3 is 18 amino acids long. The CDR3 here is CASSFLQGLAGDTGELFF. As DNA, the CDR3 is TGCGCCAGCAGCTTCTTACAAGGACTAGCGGGAGATACCGGGGAGCTGTTTTTT.

The rearrangement uses TRBV27 and TRBJ2-2; the D gene is possibly TRBD2 (6 bases). CDR3 length equals 14 residues. CDR1 and CDR2 from the germline V gene are MNHEY and SMNVEV (reference sequence). Trimming took off 10 bases at V and 3 bases at J, with 15 bases between the two ends. CDR3 nucleotides: TGTGCCACCGCGCCGGGGGAGGACACCGGGGAGCTGTTTTTT. Its protein is CATAPGEDTGELFF.

This clone has more than one count but fewer than ten. V and J are TRBV6-5 and TRBJ1-2; D gene uncertain. With 6 bases removed from V and 4 bases from J, the gap between germline ends came to 15 bases. The CDR3 has 14 amino acids. CDR1 and CDR2 from the germline V gene are MNHEY and SVGAGI. The CDR3 protein is CASSTGIRVYGYTF. CDR3 coding DNA: TGTGCCAGCAGCACCGGGATACGGGTCTATGGCTACACCTTC.